This section outlines one T cell receptor (beta chain) sequence together with its context. Its antigen is currently unknown. The data originate from a study of OX40 agonist ivuxolimab in advanced cancers. Whole-study context: Patients with hepatocellular carcinoma, melanoma, renal cell or head and neck cancer made up the dose-escalation patients.

This CDR3 spans 15 amino acids. CDR1 and CDR2 from the germline V gene are SEHNR and FQNEAQ (reference sequence). V lost 3 bases to trimming and J lost 1 base, with 9 bases between them. TCRdb keeps only in-frame clones here, not all; method: immunoSEQ multiplex PCR. The sample lists tens of thousands of clones, approximately 85% occurring once. Study results and caveats: Circulating CD4+ and CD8+ T cells showed clonal expansion by week 6 at 0.1 to 3.0 mg/kg. Some nonresponders likewise displayed low normalized T-cell clonal expansion.

The sample consisted of CD4+ or CD8+ T cells sorted from blood, taken in a trial of the OX40 agonist ivuxolimab. This clonotype was sampled from an adult with an advanced solid tumor such as melanoma, head and neck, liver or kidney cancer. V usage is TRBV7-9 and J usage is TRBJ2-2; tentative D call: TRBD2 (6 bases). The CDR3 DNA is TGTGCCAGCAGCTTTACTAGCAGGAACACCGGGGAGCTGTTTTTT. Translation: CASSFTSRNTGELFF.